The 21 T cell receptor beta chains reported below all come from one sample, sequenced in a study of response to subunit inactivated influenza vaccine. From the RT-PCR reads, TCRdb called clonotypes with MiXCR, one entry per CDR3 protein. The sample yields more than 700,000 distinct CDR3 sequences, around 20% seen once. Material: PBMCs from blood, obtained around 5 days after vaccination. These receptors originate from a man aged 50 to 60 who received an inactivated influenza vaccine.

CDR3 region: CASRPGTSGQETQYF. DNA of the CDR3: TGTGCCAGCAGACCGGGGACTAGCGGGCAAGAGACCCAGTACTTC. The chain recombines TRBV6-1 with TRBJ2-5, with 12 bases aligning to TRBD2. The CDR3 has 15 amino acids. V lost 6 bases, J lost 2 bases, and 4 bases stayed unmatched. CDR1 and CDR2 (germline): MNHNS, SASEGT.

This clonotype was seen more than once but under ten times. V usage is TRBV20-1 and J usage is TRBJ1-5; D possibly corresponds to TRBD1 (6 bases). The CDR3 runs 17 residues. The ends were cut back, 1 base at V and 0 bases at J, with 16 bases in the middle. CDR1 DFQATT and CDR2 SNEGSKA come from the germline V gene (reference sequence). CDR3 coding DNA: TGCAGTGCTAGAGGACAGGAGTACGTCCTTAGCAATCAGCCCCAGCATTTT. Translating it yields CSARGQEYVLSNQPQHF.

V gene TRBV7-2 combines with J gene TRBJ2-1; 7 positions match TRBD2. The germline gives CDR1 SGHTA, CDR2 FQGNSA. V lost 4 bases and J lost 0; bases outside the gene matches: 6. This CDR3 region has 16 residues. The CDR3: CASSWGAGSSYNEQFF. The CDR3 nucleotides are TGTGCCAGCAGCTGGGGAGCGGGAAGCTCCTACAATGAGCAGTTCTTC.

Only a few counts were recorded for this clonotype. The rearrangement joins TRBV6-5 to TRBJ1-4; D might be TRBD1 (5 bases). The V gene lost 4 bases and the J gene lost 8 bases, with 20 bases spanning the gap. The germline gives CDR1 MNHEY, CDR2 SVGAGI. The CDR3 totals 16 residues. This chain's CDR3 is CASSSPGGGSGEKLFF. The CDR3 DNA sequence: TGTGCCAGCAGTTCTCCGGGTGGGGGAAGCGGAGAAAAACTGTTTTTT.

J is TRBJ2-3 and V is TRBV12-3 or TRBV12-4; possibly TRBD2 for D (5 bases). With 5 bases removed from V and 4 bases from J, the gap between germline ends came to 16 bases. The CDR3 consists of 15 residues. The CDR3 loop is CASSPDSPWADTQYF. As DNA, the CDR3 is TGTGCCAGCAGTCCGGACTCCCCGTGGGCAGATACGCAGTATTTT.

In nucleotides, the CDR3 is TGCGCCAGCAGCCCCGGACTGAATCTGAACACTGAAGCTTTCTTT. Translation: CASSPGLNLNTEAFF. The rearrangement links TRBV5-1 to TRBJ1-1; no clear D. V was cut by 4 bases and J by 0 bases, with 13 bases left in between. Germline V gene data show CDR1 as SGHRS and CDR2 as YFSETQ. CDR3 length: 15 residues.

This clonotype came up a few times. The chain uses TRBV12-3 or TRBV12-4 and TRBJ2-2, with D maybe TRBD2 (7 bases). The CDR3 spans 15 residues. V lost 4 bases and J 3 bases, leaving 12 bases between the germline ends. The DNA of the CDR3 is TGTGCCAGCAGTTCCCGGGGGGCTTACACCGGGGAGCTGTTTTTT. Encoded protein: CASSSRGAYTGELFF.

The J gene is TRBJ2-7, the V gene TRBV7-3, with D perhaps being TRBD1 or TRBD2 (6 bases each). The CDR3 is made up of 14 amino acids. Germline lookup yields CDR1 SGHTA and CDR2 FQGTGA. Trimming removed 0 bases from V and 4 bases from J, with 10 bases in between. The CDR3 coding sequence is TGTGCCAGCAGCTTAACCGGGGGCAATTACGAGCAGTACTTC. It translates to CASSLTGGNYEQYF.

V is TRBV12-3 or TRBV12-4 and J is TRBJ1-2; D unresolved. The CDR3 is 13 residues long. Between the trimmed V and J ends, which lost 2 bases and 1 base, there was a span of 5 bases. The CDR3 is CASSLYVNYGYTF. Here the CDR3 DNA reads TGTGCCAGCAGTTTATACGTTAACTATGGCTACACCTTC.

J is TRBJ2-7 and V is TRBV6-6; D is ambiguous. Germline V gives CDR1 MNHNY, CDR2 SVGAGI (reference sequence). The length of the CDR3 is 13 residues. Deletions cut 7 bases from V and 5 bases from J, with 15 bases between. CDR3 amino acids: CASNITPFNEQYF. DNA of the CDR3: TGTGCCAGCAATATAACCCCGTTTAACGAGCAGTACTTC.

This clonotype was counted between two and nine times. This chain connects TRBV3-1 to TRBJ2-3; 7 nucleotides line up with TRBD2. Germline values: CDR1 LGHDT, CDR2 YNNKEL (reference sequence). CDR3 length: 17 residues. V shed 4 bases and J 2 bases; nucleotides not matched to a gene: 12. The CDR3 DNA is TGTGCCAGCAGCCGACACCCCCTAGCGGTACTCACAGATACGCAGTATTTT. It encodes CASSRHPLAVLTDTQYF.

This clonotype was seen repeatedly, ten times or more. V is TRBV5-1 and J is TRBJ2-2; unclear D gene. The CDR3 has 14 residues. From germline, CDR1 is SGHRS and CDR2 YFSETQ. The V gene lost 0 bases and the J gene lost 5 bases, with 8 bases spanning the gap. The CDR3 DNA reads as TGCGCCAGCAGCTTGGCCGAGACGACCGGGGAGCTGTTTTTT. Protein product: CASSLAETTGELFF.

This clonotype was seen only a few times. The gene calls are TRBV9 and TRBJ2-1, with D tentatively TRBD1 (5 bases). The CDR3 extends over 14 amino acids. V was cut by 0 bases and J by 7 bases, with 11 bases left in between. Germline CDR1 is SGDLS and CDR2 is YYNGEE. The CDR3 sequence is CASSVGTRGNEQFF. CDR3 in DNA: TGTGCCAGCAGCGTAGGGACAAGGGGTAATGAGCAGTTCTTC.

This clonotype was detected many times. V gene TRBV12-3 or TRBV12-4 combines with J gene TRBJ2-7; D unresolved. With 3 bases removed from V and 2 bases from J, the gap between germline ends came to 5 bases. The length of the CDR3 is 12 residues. DNA of the CDR3: TGTGCCAGCAGTTTGCAGCCCTACGAGCAGTACTTC. It translates to CASSLQPYEQYF.

This chain connects TRBV29-1 to TRBJ2-7; the match to TRBD2 covers 10 bases. V lost 7 bases and J lost 5; bases outside the gene matches: 11. CDR3 length equals 14 residues. In germline, CDR1 is SQVTM, CDR2 ANQGSEA. The CDR3 nucleotides are TGCAGCGGCACCCCTAGCGGGAGTTTTAACGAGCAGTACTTC. Amino acids: CSGTPSGSFNEQYF.

This clonotype was picked up a small number of times. V usage is TRBV5-1 and J usage is TRBJ2-2, with 7 bases that match TRBD2. This CDR3 is built from 14 residues. Germline V lookup: CDR1 SGHRS, CDR2 YFSETQ. J was trimmed by 5 bases and V by 7 bases; bases with no gene match: 8. The CDR3 DNA follows: TGCGCCAGCCGGGGGGACTTTACGACCGGGGAGCTGTTTTTT. This gives the protein CASRGDFTTGELFF.

This clonotype was found many times. The rearrangement uses TRBV12-3 or TRBV12-4 and TRBJ1-2, with D possibly TRBD1 on 5 matching bases. The germline V and J ends were trimmed by 3 bases and 3 bases, with 8 bases remaining between them. The length of the CDR3 is 13 residues. CDR3 region: CASSFDSYYGYTF. The CDR3 nucleotides are TGTGCCAGCAGTTTTGACAGTTACTATGGCTACACCTTC.

This clonotype appeared many times. V gene TRBV5-1 combines with J gene TRBJ2-2, with D perhaps TRBD2 (5 bases). This CDR3 has 18 residues. The germline V gene has CDR1 SGHRS and CDR2 YFSETQ. Trimming took 1 base from V and 2 from J, leaving 18 bases between them. In DNA, the CDR3 is TGCGCCAGCAGCTTGTGGGGAGAACCGGGGTACAACACCGGGGAGCTGTTTTTT. Protein sequence: CASSLWGEPGYNTGELFF. The full variable domain, with the rest looked up from reference TRBV5-1 and TRBJ2-2, is KAGVTQTPRYLIKTRGQQVTLSCSPISGHRSVSWYQQTPGQGLQFLFEYFSETQRNKGNFPGRFSGRQFSNSRSEMNVSTLELGDSALYLCASSLWGEPGYNTGELFFGEGSRLTVL.

This clonotype was picked up many times. The chain joins TRBV20-1 to TRBJ2-5; D not resolved. The CDR3 is 13 amino acids. The ends were cut back, 6 bases at V and 1 base at J, with 12 bases in the middle. The germline CDR1 and CDR2 sequences are DFQATT and SNEGSKA (reference sequence). CDR3 DNA sequence: TGCAGTGCGCTCTCCTGGGGCCAAGAGACCCAGTACTTC. Translation: CSALSWGQETQYF.

This clonotype was found a few times. The CDR3 here is CASSWTSGGVQETQYF. In DNA, the CDR3 is TGCGCCAGCAGCTGGACTAGCGGGGGGGTTCAAGAGACCCAGTACTTC. The V and J genes are TRBV5-1 and TRBJ2-5; TRBD2 matches at 15 bases. Germline assignment: CDR1 SGHRS and CDR2 YFSETQ. The CDR3 extends over 16 amino acids. V trimming: 3 bases; J trimming: 2 bases; junction bases outside the gene matches: 2.

This clonotype appeared a few times. The chain has TRBV6-2 or TRBV6-3 and TRBJ1-4, with D hard to call. Trimming removed 7 bases at V and 7 bases at J, with 19 bases between. The germline V gene encodes CDR1 MNHEY and CDR2 SVGEGT. This CDR3 region has 15 residues. As DNA, the CDR3 is TGTGCCAGCATGACGACCGGACGGGTGGCTGAAAAACTGTTTTTT. Translating gives CASMTTGRVAEKLFF.